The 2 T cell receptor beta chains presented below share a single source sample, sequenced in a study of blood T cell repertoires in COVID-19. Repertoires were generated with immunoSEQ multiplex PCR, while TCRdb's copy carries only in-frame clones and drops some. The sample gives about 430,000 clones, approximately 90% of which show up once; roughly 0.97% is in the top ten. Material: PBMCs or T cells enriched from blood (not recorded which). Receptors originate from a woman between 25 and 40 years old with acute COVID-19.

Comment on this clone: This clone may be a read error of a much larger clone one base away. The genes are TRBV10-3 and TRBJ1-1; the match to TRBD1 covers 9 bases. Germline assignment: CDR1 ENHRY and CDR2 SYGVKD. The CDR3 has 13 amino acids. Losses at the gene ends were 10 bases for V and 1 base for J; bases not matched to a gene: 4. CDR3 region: CATQQGANTEAFF. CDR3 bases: TGTGCCACTCAACAGGGGGCGAACACTGAAGCTTTCTTT.

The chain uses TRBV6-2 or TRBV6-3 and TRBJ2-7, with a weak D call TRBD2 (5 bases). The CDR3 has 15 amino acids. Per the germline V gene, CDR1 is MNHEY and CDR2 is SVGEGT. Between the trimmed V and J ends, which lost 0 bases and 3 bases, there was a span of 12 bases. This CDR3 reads CASSYSSAGGYEQYF. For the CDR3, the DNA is TGTGCCAGCAGTTACTCGTCGGCCGGAGGCTACGAGCAGTACTTC.